The source of this T cell receptor beta chain is a study of T cell responses to AZD1222 COVID-19 vaccine (dated by TCRdb to the early 2020s). Broadly, across the study: A total of approximately 250 trial participants underwent TCR sequencing, of whom roughly 210 had received two doses of AZD1222 and 26 had received two doses of the MenACWY control vaccine. Trial participants were enrolled into age subgroups of 18-55, 56-69 and 70-plus years, which contained around 140, 26 and 57 TCR-sequenced participants, respectively.

In regard to this clone: Which antigen it targets is not known. The input lacks base qualities; no much larger clone sits a single base away.

General findings and caveats noted by the study authors: Most participants were white British and females outnumbered males, and the authors suggested that clonal diversity may have been underestimated. In the small 56-69-year group, the increase in depth fell short of significance, most likely because of low power. The vaccine-associated CD4 TCRs covered the entire spike protein, and the dominant responses fell in regions 160-218 and 743-854. Conclusions about previously exposed vaccinees are limited because only six or seven AZD1222 recipients were SARS-CoV-2 seropositive at baseline. Because no day 14 peak-response samples were available, repertoires were characterized only after the peak T cell response. Spike-specific TCR breadth and depth rose significantly after two AZD1222 doses compared with day 0 and with MenACWY recipients. Nearly half of unique spike-specific TCRs reportedly recognized epitopes outside regions mutated in the B.1.351 and B.1.1.7 variants.

The intended sense of this specimen's time point label: about 28 days (+/-7) after the second vaccine dose. AZD1222 recipients with second doses at about 4 weeks or about 12 weeks were pooled, because spike-specific TCR depth and breadth did not differ between schedules. The vaccinee samples were drawn from two UK trials, COV001 and COV002, one of which was a single-blind randomized controlled phase 2/3 trial testing AZD1222 (ChAdOx1 nCoV-19) in healthy adults. Trial participant PBMC samples were collected at day 0 and day 28 after the second dose for TCRbeta chain sequencing. The CDR3 holds 14 amino acids from the cysteine to the phenylalanine. The sequence is cut down to CDR3 DNA, 42 bases in frame from base 1. V is shortened by 0 bases, J by 8 bases, and the region joining them spans 11 bases. CDR1 and CDR2, looked up from the germline V gene, are SGHRS and YFSETQ. The CDR3 regions of human TCRbeta chains were analyzed by immunosequencing. In the source study's methods: Repertoire TCRs were matched against a reference library of SARS-CoV-2-specific TCRs generated with the MIRA antigen-specificity platform. Breadth was defined as the fraction of unique TCRs that were SARS-CoV-2-associated, and depth was defined as the fraction of total T cells that were SARS-CoV-2-associated. Using the MIRA data, each spike-specific TCR was mapped to the spike region that the TCR reacts to and placed in a CD4 or CD8 class. Log10-transformed breadth and depth values were compared by one-way ANOVA with Sidak's multiple comparisons tests. This is the immuneACCESS table as TCRdb keeps it, with only in-frame sequences that have V and J called. A part of the clones is gone; compared with another copy, unresolved V genes explain less than half, and the rest is unexplained. The D gene and trimming were derived from the DNA, and the V and J assignments and clone size from that table. The sample table contains about 140,000 clones; only one count was recorded for around 89% of them. The top ten hold 3.1% of the sample.

This TCR derives from an adult who received the AZD1222 COVID-19 vaccine. The sequencing used peripheral blood, collected 28 days after the second AZD1222 dose. The chain was built from TRBV5-1 and TRBJ1-4, and perhaps TRBD1 as D gene, on 6 matching bases. The CDR3 has the sequence CASSLGTTGEKLFF. Read as DNA, the sequence is TGCGCCAGCAGCTTGGGGACGACAGGAGAAAAACTGTTTTTT.